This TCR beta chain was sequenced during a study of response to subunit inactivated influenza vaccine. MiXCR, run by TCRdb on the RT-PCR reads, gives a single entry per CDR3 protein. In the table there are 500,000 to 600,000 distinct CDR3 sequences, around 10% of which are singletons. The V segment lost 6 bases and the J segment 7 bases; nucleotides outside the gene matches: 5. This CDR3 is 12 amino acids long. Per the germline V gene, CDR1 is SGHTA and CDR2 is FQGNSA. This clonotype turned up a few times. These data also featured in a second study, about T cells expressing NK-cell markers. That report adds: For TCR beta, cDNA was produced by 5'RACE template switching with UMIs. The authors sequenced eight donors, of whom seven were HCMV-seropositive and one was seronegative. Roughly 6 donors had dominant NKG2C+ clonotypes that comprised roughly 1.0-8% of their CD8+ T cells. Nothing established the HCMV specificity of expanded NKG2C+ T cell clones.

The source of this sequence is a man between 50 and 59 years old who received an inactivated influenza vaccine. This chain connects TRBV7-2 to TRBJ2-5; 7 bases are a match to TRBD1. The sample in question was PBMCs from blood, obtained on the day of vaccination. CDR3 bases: TGTGCCAGCAGAGGACAGGATGGGACCCAGTACTTC. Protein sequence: CASRGQDGTQYF. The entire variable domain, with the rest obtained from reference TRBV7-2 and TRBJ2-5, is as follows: GAGVSQSPSNKVTEKGKDVELRCDPISGHTALYWYRQSLGQGLEFLIYFQGNSAPDKSGLPSDRFSAERTGGSVSTLTIQRTQQEDSAVYLCASRGQDGTQYFGPGTRLLVL.